This paragraph reports one TCR beta chain. The antigen is undetermined. The record originates from a study of CD8+ T cells in alopecia areata. Across the whole study: Those patients who were treated received oral tofacitinib, which was given at 5 to 10 mg twice daily for moderate-to-severe alopecia areata.

Regarding the study as a whole: Across lesional scalp, and particularly alopecia totalis/universalis, clonality surpassed that of normal scalp.

Individuals with alopecia areata gave both lesional scalp punch biopsies and peripheral blood for collection. Sequencing relied on a cDNA template that was reverse transcribed from extracted RNA. Some clones are missing from TCRdb's copy, which holds only in-frame ones; the method was immunoSEQ multiplex PCR. This table has 200,000 to 250,000 clones, 50% to 60% appearing once. Germline V gives CDR1 SQVTM, CDR2 ANQGSEA. The CDR3 contains 15 residues. Deletions cut 4 bases from V and 0 bases from J, with 13 bases between. The chain links TRBV29-1 to TRBJ1-5; perhaps TRBD1 as D (5 bases). This TCR derives from a human donor with alopecia areata. Specimen: CD4+ T cells sorted from blood, collected at week 0. Written as DNA, the CDR3 is TGCAGCGTTGCTTATGGGACTGATAGCAATCAGCCCCAGCATTTT. This encodes CSVAYGTDSNQPQHF.